These 11 T cell receptor beta chains came from one sample sequenced in a study of blood T cell repertoires in COVID-19. The assay was immunoSEQ multiplex PCR, and TCRdb's table has in-frame clones only and misses some. The profile covers around 290,000 clones, with around 88% appearing a single time and approximately 4.2% taken by the ten largest. Sequencing was carried out using peripheral blood. These TCRs come from a man aged 40-49 years with acute or convalescent COVID-19.

With respect to this clone: This sample includes further DNA sequences coding for the same CDR3. The rearrangement links TRBV5-1 to TRBJ2-7, with a possible D match to TRBD1 (6 bases). V was cut by 0 bases and J by 6 bases, with 7 bases left in between. The CDR3 has 12 residues. The germline V gene encodes CDR1 SGHRS and CDR2 YFSETQ. DNA for the CDR3: TGCGCCAGCAGCTTGGAACAGGGCGAGCAGTACTTC. Amino acid sequence: CASSLEQGEQYF.

This chain connects TRBV10-3 to TRBJ2-3; 8 bases line up with TRBD2. CDR1 ENHRY and CDR2 SYGVKD come from the germline V gene. The V and J ends lost 4 bases and 2 bases, in that order; junction bases with no gene match: 5. CDR3 length: 15 residues. The DNA for the CDR3 is TGTGCCATCAGTGCCTTGGGACTAGACACAGATACGCAGTATTTT. Translation gives CAISALGLDTDTQYF.

This sequence joins TRBV6-1 and TRBJ1-6; 8 bases fit TRBD1. This CDR3 is 13 amino acids long. V trimming: 3 bases; J trimming: 8 bases; junction bases outside the gene matches: 0. Germline-derived CDR1 and CDR2 are MNHNS and SASEGT. The CDR3 sequence is CASSETGDSPLHF. The CDR3 DNA reads TGTGCCAGCAGTGAGACAGGGGATTCACCCCTCCACTTT.

This chain joins TRBV7-9 and TRBJ2-2; D uncertain. CDR3 length: 16 residues. The germline gives CDR1 SEHNR, CDR2 FQNEAQ (reference sequence). V dropped 5 bases and J dropped 0 bases, with 13 bases sitting between them. The CDR3 is CASSSNQLSNTGELFF. The CDR3 DNA is TGTGCCAGCAGCAGTAACCAACTATCGAACACCGGGGAGCTGTTTTTT.

In the case of this clone: The same CDR3 can be traced to other DNA sequences in this sample. The gene calls are TRBV5-6 and TRBJ1-2; 7 nucleotides align to TRBD1. The CDR3 has 13 amino acids. CDR1 SGHDT and CDR2 YYEEEE come from the germline V gene. J lost 2 bases, V lost 5 bases, and 3 bases had no gene match. The CDR3 DNA reads TGTGCCAGCAGTTCGACAGGGAACTATGGCTACACCTTC. Its translation is CASSSTGNYGYTF.

CDR3 in amino acids: CASSPGTSVYEQYF. The DNA for the CDR3 is TGTGCCAGCAGCCCCGGGACTAGTGTCTACGAGCAGTACTTC. The J gene is TRBJ2-7, the V gene TRBV6-5; 8 nucleotides align to TRBD2. Unmatched junction bases numbered 7, after V lost 6 bases and J lost 3 bases. Looked up from germline, CDR1 is MNHEY and CDR2 is SVGAGI. The CDR3 has 14 residues.

V usage is TRBV5-6 and J usage is TRBJ2-7; TRBD2 aligns across 7 bases. The CDR3 totals 14 residues. The V gene end was trimmed by 0 bases and the J gene end by 6 bases; junction bases not matched to a gene: 6. Germline assignment: CDR1 SGHDT and CDR2 YYEEEE. The DNA of the CDR3 is TGTGCCAGCAGCTTGGTCGGGGGGATCCGCGAGCAGTACTTC. Translating gives CASSLVGGIREQYF. The full variable domain, completed using reference TRBV5-6 and TRBJ2-7, is DAGVTQSPTHLIKTRGQQVTLRCSPKSGHDTVSWYQQALGQGPQFIFQYYEEEERQRGNFPDRFSGHQFPNYSSELNVNALLLGDSALYLCASSLVGGIREQYFGPGTRLTVT.

V is TRBV2 and J is TRBJ1-5; D gene unclear. Germline V lookup: CDR1 SNHLY, CDR2 FYNNEI. V was cut by 8 bases and J by 4 bases, with 12 bases left in between. The CDR3 consists of 13 residues. The DNA for the CDR3 is TGTGCCAGCCGTGGGGAGGCGAATCAGCCCCAGCATTTT. Translation gives CASRGEANQPQHF.

CDR3 sequence: CASSHPSTGSSTEAFF. Written as DNA, the CDR3 is TGTGCCAGCAGCCATCCATCGACAGGGAGTAGCACTGAAGCTTTCTTT. The chain links TRBV4-2 to TRBJ1-1, with 7 bases that match TRBD1. J gave up 4 bases and V 3 bases, and 11 bases lay outside the gene matches. Germline V gene sequence: CDR1 LGHNA, CDR2 YNFKEQ. This CDR3 contains 16 residues.

The chain combines TRBV5-5 with TRBJ1-2, with 9 bases lining up with TRBD1. J was trimmed by 6 bases and V by 0 bases; bases with no gene match: 3. This CDR3 region has 14 residues. Germline lookup yields CDR1 SGHKS and CDR2 YYEKEE (reference sequence). The CDR3 coding sequence is TGTGCCAGCAGCTTGGACAGGGGGCAGGATGGCTACACCTTC. Translation gives CASSLDRGQDGYTF. Full variable domain (remainder filled in from reference TRBV5-5 and TRBJ1-2): DAGVTQSPTHLIKTRGQQVTLRCSPISGHKSVSWYQQVLGQGPQFIFQYYEKEERGRGNFPDRFSARQFPNYSSELNVNALLLGDSALYLCASSLDRGQDGYTFGSGTRLTVV.

The rearrangement joins TRBV11-2 to TRBJ2-2; the D is unclear. Per germline, CDR1 SGHAT and CDR2 FQNNGV. This CDR3 comprises 12 residues. Trimming left V 5 bases short and J 5 bases short, with 6 bases between. Here the CDR3 reads CASSPGTGELFF. CDR3 nucleotide sequence: TGTGCCAGCAGCCCAGGTACCGGGGAGCTGTTTTTT.